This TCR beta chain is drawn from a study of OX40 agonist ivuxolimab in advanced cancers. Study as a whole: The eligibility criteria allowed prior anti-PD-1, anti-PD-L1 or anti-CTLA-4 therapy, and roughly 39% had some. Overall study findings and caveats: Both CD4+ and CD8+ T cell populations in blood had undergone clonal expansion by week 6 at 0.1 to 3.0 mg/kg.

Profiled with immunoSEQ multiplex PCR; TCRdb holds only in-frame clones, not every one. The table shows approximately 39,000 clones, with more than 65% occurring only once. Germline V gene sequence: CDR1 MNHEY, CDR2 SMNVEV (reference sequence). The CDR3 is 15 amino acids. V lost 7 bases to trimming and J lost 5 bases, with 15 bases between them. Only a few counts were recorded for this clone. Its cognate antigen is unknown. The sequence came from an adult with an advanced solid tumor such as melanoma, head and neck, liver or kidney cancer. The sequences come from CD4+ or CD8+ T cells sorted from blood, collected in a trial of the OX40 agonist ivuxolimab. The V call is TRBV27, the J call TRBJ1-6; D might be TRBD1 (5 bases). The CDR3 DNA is TGTGCCAGCACCCGTTCGGGACCAAATAATTCACCCCTCCACTTT. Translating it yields CASTRSGPNNSPLHF.